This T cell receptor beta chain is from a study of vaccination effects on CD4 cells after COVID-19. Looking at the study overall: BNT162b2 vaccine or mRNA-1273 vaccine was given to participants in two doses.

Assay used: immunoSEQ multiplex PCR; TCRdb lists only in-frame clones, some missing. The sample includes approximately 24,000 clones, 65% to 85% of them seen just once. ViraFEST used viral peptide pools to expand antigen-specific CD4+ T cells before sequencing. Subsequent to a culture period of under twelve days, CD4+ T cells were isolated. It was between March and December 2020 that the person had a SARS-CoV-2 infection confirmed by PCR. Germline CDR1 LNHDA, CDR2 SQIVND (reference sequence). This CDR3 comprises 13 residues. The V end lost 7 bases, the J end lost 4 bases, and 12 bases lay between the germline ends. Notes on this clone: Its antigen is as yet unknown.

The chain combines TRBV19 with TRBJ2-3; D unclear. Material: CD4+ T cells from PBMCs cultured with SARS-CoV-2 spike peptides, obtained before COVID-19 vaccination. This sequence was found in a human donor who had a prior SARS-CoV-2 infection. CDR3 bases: TGTGCCAGTACCGCGACACCTTCAGATACGCAGTATTTT. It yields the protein CASTATPSDTQYF. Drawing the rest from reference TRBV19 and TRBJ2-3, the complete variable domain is DGGITQSPKYLFRKEGQNVTLSCEQNLNHDAMYWYRQDPGQGLRLIYYSQIVNDFQKGDIAEGYSVSREKKESFPLTVTSAQKNPTAFYLCASTATPSDTQYFGPGTRLTVL.